These 17 T cell receptor beta chains originate from one sample sequenced in a study of blood T cell repertoires in COVID-19. Sequencing used immunoSEQ multiplex PCR; TCRdb keeps in-frame clones, though not all of them. The table has over 150,000 clones, 80% to 90% seen once. Sequencing was carried out using PBMCs or T cells enriched from blood (not recorded which). These receptor sequences come from a man aged 40-50 years who had recovered from COVID-19.

This clone was observed a few times. This chain joins TRBV3-1 (or the pseudogene TRBV3-2) and TRBJ2-7; D possibly corresponds to TRBD1 (5 bases). Germline V gene sequence: CDR1 LGHDT, CDR2 YNNKEL (reference sequence). CDR3 length equals 14 residues. The V gene lost 1 base and the J gene lost 3 bases, with 10 bases spanning the gap. The CDR3 protein is CASSQGGVIYEQYV. CDR3 nucleotide sequence: TGTGCCAGCAGCCAAGGGGGCGTTATCTACGAGCAGTACGTC.

V gene TRBV7-8 combines with J gene TRBJ2-2, with a weak D call TRBD2 (6 bases). The V and J ends lost 2 bases and 2 bases respectively, with 12 bases between them. The germline CDR1 and CDR2 sequences are SGHVS and FQNEAQ. CDR3 size: 16 residues. The CDR3 DNA is TGTGCCAGCAGCTTATATTGGGGGACTAACACCGGGGAGCTGTTTTTT. Translation gives CASSLYWGTNTGELFF.

The rearrangement uses TRBV29-1 and TRBJ2-7; 9 bases agree with TRBD1. From germline, CDR1 is SQVTM and CDR2 ANQGSEA. This CDR3 has 13 amino acids. V gave up 3 bases and J gave up 3 bases; unmatched junction bases: 3. In nucleotides, the CDR3 is TGCAGCGTTGAGGGACAGGGATTCTACGAGCAGTACTTC. Residues: CSVEGQGFYEQYF.

CDR3 nucleotide sequence: TGTGCCAGCAGTACTCGGGACAGGGTAAATTCACCCCTCCACTTT. This codes for CASSTRDRVNSPLHF. The chain employs TRBV6-2 or TRBV6-3 and TRBJ1-6, with 9 bases aligning to TRBD1. The CDR3 is made up of 15 amino acids. J gave up 7 bases and V 5 bases, and 6 bases lay outside the gene matches. In germline, CDR1 is MNHEY, CDR2 SVGEGT.

DNA for the CDR3: TGTGCCAGCAGTCGTGACACCTTATACGAGCAGTACGTC. Translating it yields CASSRDTLYEQYV. The chain uses TRBV12-3 or TRBV12-4 and TRBJ2-7, with D unresolved. V was cut by 5 bases and J by 4 bases, with 12 bases left in between. The CDR3 covers 13 residues.

The chain couples TRBV4-2 to TRBJ2-1; TRBD1 is a possible D gene (5 bases). V lost 1 base and J 6 bases, leaving 19 bases between the germline ends. Germline CDR1 LGHNA, CDR2 YNFKEQ. This CDR3 has 17 amino acids. The chain's CDR3 is CASSQGLGGATPNEQFF. The CDR3 coding sequence is TGTGCCAGCAGCCAAGGTTTGGGTGGGGCGACCCCCAATGAGCAGTTCTTC.

The chain recombines TRBV13 with TRBJ2-3; 11 positions agree with TRBD2. V shed 6 bases and J 5 bases; nucleotides not matched to a gene: 7. The germline V gene has CDR1 PRHDT and CDR2 FYEKMQ (reference sequence). This CDR3 is built from 15 residues. In nucleotides, the CDR3 is TGTGCCAGCAGTTTTAGCGGGAGGGGTGAAGATACGCAGTATTTT. As protein: CASSFSGRGEDTQYF.

This clone was picked up a small number of times. The V gene is TRBV11-2, the J gene TRBJ2-5; TRBD2 is a possible D gene (5 bases). Trimming pared 4 bases from V and 7 bases from J, leaving 13 bases between. Germline CDR1 SGHAT, CDR2 FQNNGV. This CDR3 has 13 residues. The CDR3 DNA reads TGTGCCAGCAGCTCCCCAGCCGGAGGGACCCAGTACTTC. This gives the protein CASSSPAGGTQYF.

Only one count was recorded for this clone. This rearrangement joins TRBV2 to TRBJ2-1; the match to TRBD1 covers 7 bases. V gave up 2 bases and J gave up 6 bases; unmatched junction bases: 4. The germline V gene has CDR1 SNHLY and CDR2 FYNNEI. CDR3 length: 14 amino acids. The CDR3 bases are TGTGCCAGCAGTGAAAACCGGGACAGCAATGAGCAGTTCTTC. It translates to CASSENRDSNEQFF.

The CDR3 reads CASRPRGSGNTEAFF. In DNA, the CDR3 is TGTGCCAGTAGACCCCGGGGGTCAGGGAACACTGAAGCTTTCTTT. This chain links TRBV19 with TRBJ1-1, with D tentatively TRBD1 (5 bases). The V and J ends lost 6 bases and 1 base respectively, with 15 bases between them. This CDR3 is built from 15 residues. CDR1 LNHDA and CDR2 SQIVND come from the germline V gene (reference sequence).

The V and J genes are TRBV10-1 and TRBJ2-1; D unclear. The ends were cut back, 5 bases at V and 5 bases at J, with 10 bases in the middle. The CDR3 runs to 13 residues. The germline V gene encodes CDR1 WNHNN and CDR2 SYGVQD (reference sequence). The CDR3 spells CASSPGLDNEQFF. The CDR3 region has the DNA TGCGCCAGCAGTCCGGGTCTTGACAATGAGCAGTTCTTC.

This clone was recorded once. The genes are TRBV5-5 and TRBJ2-7; 7 nucleotides align to TRBD1. The ends lost 4 bases at V and 1 base at J; junction bases unmatched: 8. Germline assignment: CDR1 SGHKS and CDR2 YYEKEE (reference sequence). The CDR3 length is 15 residues. The CDR3 coding sequence is TGTGCCAGCAGCCCACAGGGGACGGTATCCTACGAGCAGTACTTC. It is translated as CASSPQGTVSYEQYF.

In nucleotides, the CDR3 is TGTGCCACCAGCAGTGCCCCGGGACTCGGGCGAGGATCAGCTTTCTTT. This sequence encodes CATSSAPGLGRGSAFF. The chain employs TRBV15 and TRBJ1-1; perhaps TRBD1 as D (5 bases). CDR1 and CDR2 from the germline V gene are LNHNV and YYDKDF (reference sequence). Between the trimmed V and J ends, which lost 3 bases and 10 bases, there was a span of 24 bases. The CDR3 extends over 16 amino acids.

This clone was detected a few times. The chain joins TRBV11-3 to TRBJ2-5; D gene uncertain. This CDR3 contains 14 residues. Germline CDR1 reads SGHNT; CDR2 reads YENEEA. The V and J ends lost 5 bases and 4 bases respectively, with 14 bases between them. As DNA, the CDR3 is TGTGCCAGCAGCCCCGGCGGTACGGGAGAGACCCAGTACTTC. Translating it yields CASSPGGTGETQYF.

V usage is TRBV9 and J usage is TRBJ2-2; 8 bases match TRBD1. The V gene end was trimmed by 4 bases and the J gene end by 0 bases; junction bases not matched to a gene: 2. Germline CDR1 is SGDLS and CDR2 is YYNGEE. The CDR3 covers 15 residues. The CDR3 spells CASSKTGANTGELFF. In DNA form, the CDR3 reads TGTGCCAGCAGCAAGACAGGGGCGAACACCGGGGAGCTGTTTTTT.

The chain uses TRBV2 and TRBJ1-2; D perhaps matches TRBD1 (5 bases). V lost 4 bases, J lost 0 bases, and 12 bases lay in between. The CDR3 spans 15 residues. Looked up from germline, CDR1 is SNHLY and CDR2 is FYNNEI. As DNA, the CDR3 is TGTGCCAGCAGTGCAAGGACACGTACTAACTATGGCTACACCTTC. Its protein product is CASSARTRTNYGYTF.

The rearrangement uses TRBV29-1 and TRBJ2-1, with 7 bases lining up with TRBD2. Germline lookup yields CDR1 SQVTM and CDR2 ANQGSEA. With V trimmed by 5 bases and J by 8 bases, 12 bases remained unmatched. There are 14 residues in the CDR3. CDR3 coding DNA: TGCAGCGTTCTCGGCGGGAGTTTACCATATGAGCAGTTCTTC. Residues: CSVLGGSLPYEQFF.